This entry is about one TCR beta chain. Its antigen is not known. Some clones are missing from TCRdb's copy, which holds only in-frame ones; the method was immunoSEQ multiplex PCR. The repertoire holds around 250,000 clones, with roughly 85% as singletons. The ends were cut back, 3 bases at V and 3 bases at J, with 14 bases in the middle. Germline CDR1 and CDR2: MGHDK and SYGVNS. This CDR3 contains 15 residues. This entry comes from a study of Ad26.COV2.S vaccination and SARS-CoV-2 variants. Findings and limits, study-wide: Substantial response breadth was reportedly seen for spike-specific CD8+ and CD4+ T cells after vaccination.

Treatment: about 20 received Ad26.COV2.S at low or high dose, single or two shots; 5 received placebo; per-sample allocation not given. Collection of samples fell on day 63 after the first vaccine or placebo injection. The sequenced sample was peripheral blood, obtained in a trial of Ad26.COV2.S vaccine versus placebo. This TCR derives from a person between 18 and 59 years old who received the Ad26.COV2.S COVID-19 vaccine or a placebo. V and J are TRBV25-1 and TRBJ1-1; D might be TRBD1 (6 bases). CDR3 in amino acids: CASSESGGPDTEAFF. The DNA of the CDR3 is TGTGCCAGCAGTGAGTCGGGGGGCCCGGACACTGAAGCTTTCTTT.